A selection of T cell receptor beta chains follows, all from one sample in a study of CD8+ T cells in alopecia areata. The data were produced by immunoSEQ multiplex PCR, yet TCRdb's version contains in-frame clones alone and is incomplete. This sample yields over 70,000 clones, of which around 60% are seen a single time; about a quarter belongs to the top ten. The input for sequencing was CD8+ T cells sorted from blood, taken at week 24, from a patient treated with tofacitinib. These receptors were obtained from a human donor with alopecia areata. The CDR3 runs from the conserved cysteine through the conserved F or W.

TRBJ2-7 | TRBV5-1 | CASSLQGAYEQYF
TRBJ2-3 | TRBV28 | CASSPAIGLARTDTQYF
TRBJ2-3 | TRBV27 | CASSSLGGFRPSTDTQYF
TRBJ2-1 | TRBV29-1 | CSGTGGNEQFF
TRBJ2-1 | TRBV2 | CASSGWLSSYNEQFF
TRBJ1-2 | TRBV5-6 | CASSFRDIYGYTF
TRBJ2-7 | TRBV5-4 | CASSLASGRTYEQYF
TRBJ1-6 | TRBV18 | CASSPETAYNSPLHF
TRBJ2-7 | TRBV5-6 | CASSLVATLEAEQYF
TRBJ2-3 | TRBV5-6 | CASSLGSGRKTDTQYF
TRBJ2-5 | TRBV6-6 | CASSYDSRQETQYF
TRBJ2-2 | TRBV27 | CASSEGLAGDTGELFF
TRBJ1-2 | TRBV7-2 | CASSASGGYGYTF
TRBJ1-2 | TRBV7-9 | CASSLGLQLGLDGYTF
TRBJ2-6 | TRBV27 | CASTGQGSGANVLTF
TRBJ2-5 | TRBV4-1 | CASSQEGGQETQYF
TRBJ1-2 | TRBV27 | CASSRGQNYGYTF
TRBJ2-7 | TRBV6-5 | CASSPGGRANYEQYF
TRBJ2-3 | TRBV4-3 | CASSQDRAGDPTDTQYF
TRBJ2-3 | TRBV27 | CASSWGHKTDTQYF
TRBJ2-3 | TRBV6-5 | CASSRTSGSSDTQYF
TRBJ2-1 | TRBV27 | CASSLSGNSYNEQFF
TRBJ1-5 | TRBV10-2 | CASWDGNSNQPQHF
TRBJ2-7 | TRBV2 | CAIMTGPHYEQYF
TRBJ2-7 | TRBV13 | CASSLGVTGAGEQYF
TRBJ2-7 | TRBV9 | CASSVARGGYEQYF
TRBJ2-3 | TRBV2 | CASPRWDTQYF
TRBJ2-7 | TRBV7-8 | CASSQTWYHEQYF
TRBJ2-7 | TRBV4-1 | CASSQTGISYEQYF